The 6 T cell receptor beta chains presented below share a single source sample, sequenced in a study of blood T cell repertoires in COVID-19. Clones were read by immunoSEQ multiplex PCR, and TCRdb kept only the in-frame ones, dropping some. The data hold 150,000 to 200,000 clones, with more than 85% observed a single time. The specimen was peripheral blood. These receptors were collected from a woman over 75 in a cohort sampled during active or convalescent COVID-19.

J is TRBJ1-2 and V is TRBV15, with 9 bases identical to TRBD1. The CDR3 covers 13 residues. V lost 5 bases, J lost 4 bases, and 2 bases stayed unmatched. Germline CDR1 LNHNV, CDR2 YYDKDF (reference sequence). The CDR3 sequence is CATSRDRAYGYTF. DNA of the CDR3: TGTGCCACCAGCCGGGACAGGGCCTATGGCTACACCTTC. Supplemented by reference TRBV15 and TRBJ1-2, the full variable domain reads DAMVIQNPRYQVTQFGKPVTLSCSQTLNHNVMYWYQQKSSQAPKLLFHYYDKDFNNEADTPDNFQSRRPNTSFCFLDIRSPGLGDTAMYLCATSRDRAYGYTFGSGTRLTVV.

The rearrangement uses TRBV3-1 (or the pseudogene TRBV3-2) and TRBJ2-2, with 10 bases that match TRBD1. The V gene's germline CDR1 is LGHDT and CDR2 YNNKEL (reference sequence). Trimming cost V 3 bases and J 4 bases; bases outside gene matches: 5. There are 16 residues in the CDR3. This CDR3 is CASSHWDRGFTGELFF. The CDR3 coding sequence is TGTGCCAGCAGCCATTGGGACAGGGGCTTCACCGGGGAGCTGTTTTTT.

V gene TRBV9 combines with J gene TRBJ2-3; D is perhaps TRBD1 (6 bases). The V and J ends lost 3 bases and 2 bases respectively, with 13 bases between them. Germline V gene lookup returns CDR1 SGDLS and CDR2 YYNGEE. The CDR3 runs 15 residues. CDR3 DNA sequence: TGTGCCAGCAGCGCCCGGGGACAAGCCACAGATACGCAGTATTTT. This codes for CASSARGQATDTQYF.

The chain links TRBV12-3 or TRBV12-4 to TRBJ2-3; D not resolved. This CDR3 spans 12 amino acids. Between the trimmed V and J ends, which lost 5 bases and 4 bases, there was a span of 7 bases. The CDR3 region is CASSLVADTQYF. In DNA, the CDR3 is TGTGCCAGCAGTCTCGTAGCAGATACGCAGTATTTT.

The chain has TRBV4-1 and TRBJ1-2, with 9 bases aligning to TRBD1. Germline V gene lookup returns CDR1 MGHRA and CDR2 YSYEKL. The CDR3 sequence is 16 residues long. J gave up 4 bases and V 2 bases, and 8 bases lay outside the gene matches. CDR3 sequence reads: CASSQLTGGPPYGYTF. The CDR3 nucleotides are TGCGCCAGCAGCCAACTGACAGGGGGACCTCCCTATGGCTACACCTTC.

The chain recombines TRBV5-4 with TRBJ2-2; 9 bases match TRBD2. Germline V lookup: CDR1 SGHNT, CDR2 YYREEE (reference sequence). V was pared by 0 bases and J by 7 bases, with 7 bases of the junction left unmatched. This CDR3 is 16 amino acids long. The CDR3 DNA follows: TGTGCCAGCAGCTTGGCCCAGCGGGGGGTGAACGGGGAGCTGTTTTTT. Protein sequence: CASSLAQRGVNGELFF.